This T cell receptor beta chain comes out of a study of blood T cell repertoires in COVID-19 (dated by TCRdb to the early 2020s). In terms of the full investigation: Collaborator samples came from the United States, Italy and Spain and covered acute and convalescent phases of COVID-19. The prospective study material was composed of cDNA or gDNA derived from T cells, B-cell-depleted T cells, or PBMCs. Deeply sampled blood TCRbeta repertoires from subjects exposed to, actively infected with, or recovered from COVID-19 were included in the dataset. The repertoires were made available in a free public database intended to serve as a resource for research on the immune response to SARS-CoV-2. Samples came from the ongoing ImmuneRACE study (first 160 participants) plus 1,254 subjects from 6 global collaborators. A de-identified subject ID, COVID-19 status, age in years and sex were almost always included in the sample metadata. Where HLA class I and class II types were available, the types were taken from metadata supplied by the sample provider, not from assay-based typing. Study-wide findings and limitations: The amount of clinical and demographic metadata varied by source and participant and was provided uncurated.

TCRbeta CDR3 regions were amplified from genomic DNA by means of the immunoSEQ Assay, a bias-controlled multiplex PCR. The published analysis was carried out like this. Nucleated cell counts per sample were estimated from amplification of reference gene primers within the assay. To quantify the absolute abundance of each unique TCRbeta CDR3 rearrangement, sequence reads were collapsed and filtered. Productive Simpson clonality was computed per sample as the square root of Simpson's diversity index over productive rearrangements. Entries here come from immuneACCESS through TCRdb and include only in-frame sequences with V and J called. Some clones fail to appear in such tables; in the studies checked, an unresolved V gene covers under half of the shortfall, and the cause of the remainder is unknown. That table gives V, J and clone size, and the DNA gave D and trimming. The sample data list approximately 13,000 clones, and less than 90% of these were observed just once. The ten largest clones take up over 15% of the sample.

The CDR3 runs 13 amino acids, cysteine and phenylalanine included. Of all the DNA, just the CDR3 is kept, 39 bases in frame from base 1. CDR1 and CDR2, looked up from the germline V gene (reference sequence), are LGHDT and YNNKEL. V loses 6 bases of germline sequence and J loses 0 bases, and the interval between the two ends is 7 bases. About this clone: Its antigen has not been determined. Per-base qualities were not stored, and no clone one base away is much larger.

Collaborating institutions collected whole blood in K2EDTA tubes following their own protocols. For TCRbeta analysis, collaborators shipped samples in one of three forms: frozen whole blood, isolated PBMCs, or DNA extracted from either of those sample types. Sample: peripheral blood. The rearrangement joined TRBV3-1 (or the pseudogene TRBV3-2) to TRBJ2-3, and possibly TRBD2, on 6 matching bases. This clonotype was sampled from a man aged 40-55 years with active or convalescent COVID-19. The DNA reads TGTGCCAGCAGAGGGACTAGCACAGATACGCAGTATTTT. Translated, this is CASRGTSTDTQYF.